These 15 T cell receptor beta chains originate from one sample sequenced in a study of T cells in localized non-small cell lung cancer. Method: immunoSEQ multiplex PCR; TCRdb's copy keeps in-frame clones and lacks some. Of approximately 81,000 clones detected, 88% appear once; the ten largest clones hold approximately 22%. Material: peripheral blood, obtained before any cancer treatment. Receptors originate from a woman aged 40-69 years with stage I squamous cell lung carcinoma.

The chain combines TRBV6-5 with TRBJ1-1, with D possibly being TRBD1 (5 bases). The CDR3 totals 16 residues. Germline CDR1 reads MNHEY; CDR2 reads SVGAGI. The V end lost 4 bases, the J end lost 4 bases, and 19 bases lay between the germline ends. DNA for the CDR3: TGTGCCAGCAGTTCCCTGGTCAGGGTAGGAGGCACTGAAGCTTTCTTT. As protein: CASSSLVRVGGTEAFF.

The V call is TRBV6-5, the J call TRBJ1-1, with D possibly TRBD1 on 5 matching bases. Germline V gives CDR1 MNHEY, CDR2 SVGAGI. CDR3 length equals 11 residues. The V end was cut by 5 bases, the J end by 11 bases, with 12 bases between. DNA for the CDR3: TGTGCCAGCAGTGCCCCAGGGCGGGCTTTCTTT. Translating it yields CASSAPGRAFF.

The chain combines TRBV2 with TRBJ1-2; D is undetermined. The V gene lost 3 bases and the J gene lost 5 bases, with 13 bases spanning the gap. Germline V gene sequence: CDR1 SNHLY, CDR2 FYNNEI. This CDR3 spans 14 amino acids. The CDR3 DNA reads TGTGCCAGCAGTGAGTCCCAATCCTTTTATGGCTACACCTTC. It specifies CASSESQSFYGYTF.

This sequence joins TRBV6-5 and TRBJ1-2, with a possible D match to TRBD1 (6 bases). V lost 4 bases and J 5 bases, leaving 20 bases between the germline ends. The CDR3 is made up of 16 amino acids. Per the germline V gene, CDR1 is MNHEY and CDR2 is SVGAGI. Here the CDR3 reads CASSSSGTMGSYGYTF. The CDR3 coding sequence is TGTGCCAGCAGTTCCTCCGGGACAATGGGGTCATATGGCTACACCTTC.

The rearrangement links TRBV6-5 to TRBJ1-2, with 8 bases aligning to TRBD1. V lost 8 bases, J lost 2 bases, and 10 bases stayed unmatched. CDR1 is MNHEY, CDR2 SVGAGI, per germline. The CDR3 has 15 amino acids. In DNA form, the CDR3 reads TGTGCCAGCGGAATGGACAGGGAAGTGAACTATGGCTACACCTTC. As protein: CASGMDREVNYGYTF.

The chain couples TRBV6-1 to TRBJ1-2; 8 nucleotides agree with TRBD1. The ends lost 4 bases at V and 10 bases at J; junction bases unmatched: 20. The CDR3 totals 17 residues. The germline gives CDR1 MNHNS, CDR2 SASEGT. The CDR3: CASSAGRGRFQSFVYTF. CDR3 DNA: TGTGCCAGCAGTGCAGGCAGGGGGCGTTTTCAATCCTTCGTCTACACCTTC.

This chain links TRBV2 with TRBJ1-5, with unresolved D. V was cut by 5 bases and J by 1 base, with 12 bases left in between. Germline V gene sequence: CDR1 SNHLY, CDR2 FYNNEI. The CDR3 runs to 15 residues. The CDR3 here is CASSPGLSSNQPQHF. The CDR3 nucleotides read TGTGCCAGCAGTCCCGGACTGTCGAGCAATCAGCCCCAGCATTTT.

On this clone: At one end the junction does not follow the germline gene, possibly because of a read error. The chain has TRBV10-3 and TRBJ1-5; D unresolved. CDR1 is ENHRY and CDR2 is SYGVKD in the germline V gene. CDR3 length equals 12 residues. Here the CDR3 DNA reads TGTGCCATCAGTGTAACCAATCGGCCCCAGCATTTT. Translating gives CAISVTNRPQHF.

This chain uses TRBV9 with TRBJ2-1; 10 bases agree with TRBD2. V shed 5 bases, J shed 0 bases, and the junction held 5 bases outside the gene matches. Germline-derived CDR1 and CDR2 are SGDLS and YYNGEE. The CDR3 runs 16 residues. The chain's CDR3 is CASSFLAGGSYNEQFF. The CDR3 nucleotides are TGTGCCAGCAGTTTCTTAGCGGGGGGCTCCTACAATGAGCAGTTCTTC.

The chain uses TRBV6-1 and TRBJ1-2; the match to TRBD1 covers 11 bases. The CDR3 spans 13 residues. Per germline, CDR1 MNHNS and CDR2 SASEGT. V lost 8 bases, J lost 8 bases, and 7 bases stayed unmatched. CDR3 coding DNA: TGTGCCAGCTCGGACAGGGGGCGGCCCGGCTACACCTTC. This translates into CASSDRGRPGYTF.

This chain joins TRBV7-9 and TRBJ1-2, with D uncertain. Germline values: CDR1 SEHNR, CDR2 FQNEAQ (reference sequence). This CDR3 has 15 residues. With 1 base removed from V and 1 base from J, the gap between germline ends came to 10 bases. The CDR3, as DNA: TGTGCCAGCAGCTTAGAACAGTACCTTAACTATGGCTACACCTTC. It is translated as CASSLEQYLNYGYTF.

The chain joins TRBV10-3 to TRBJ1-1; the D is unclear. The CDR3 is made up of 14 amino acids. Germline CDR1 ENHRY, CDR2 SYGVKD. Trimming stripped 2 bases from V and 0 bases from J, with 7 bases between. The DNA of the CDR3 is TGTGCCATCAGTGAGCAGAGCATGAACACTGAAGCTTTCTTT. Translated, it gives CAISEQSMNTEAFF.

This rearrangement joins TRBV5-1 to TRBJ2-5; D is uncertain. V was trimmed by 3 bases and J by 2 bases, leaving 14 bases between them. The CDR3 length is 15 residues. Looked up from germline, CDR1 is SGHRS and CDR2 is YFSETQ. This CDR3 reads CASSSQTSSQETQYF. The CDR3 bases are TGCGCCAGCAGCTCCCAGACGAGTTCTCAAGAGACCCAGTACTTC. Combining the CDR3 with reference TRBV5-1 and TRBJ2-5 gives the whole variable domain KAGVTQTPRYLIKTRGQQVTLSCSPISGHRSVSWYQQTPGQGLQFLFEYFSETQRNKGNFPGRFSGRQFSNSRSEMNVSTLELGDSALYLCASSSQTSSQETQYFGPGTRLLVL.

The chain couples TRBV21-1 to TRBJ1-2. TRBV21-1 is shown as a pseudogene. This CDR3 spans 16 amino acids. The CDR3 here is CASSKVRSPANYGYTF. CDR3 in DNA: TGTGCCAGCAGCAAAGTGCGGTCTCCGGCTAACTATGGCTACACCTTC.

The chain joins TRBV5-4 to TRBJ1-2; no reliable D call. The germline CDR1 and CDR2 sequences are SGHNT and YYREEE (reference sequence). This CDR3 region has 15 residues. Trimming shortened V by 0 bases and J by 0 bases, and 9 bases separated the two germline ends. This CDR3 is CASSLDSTTNYGYTF. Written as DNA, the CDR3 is TGTGCCAGCAGCTTGGACAGTACTACTAACTATGGCTACACCTTC.